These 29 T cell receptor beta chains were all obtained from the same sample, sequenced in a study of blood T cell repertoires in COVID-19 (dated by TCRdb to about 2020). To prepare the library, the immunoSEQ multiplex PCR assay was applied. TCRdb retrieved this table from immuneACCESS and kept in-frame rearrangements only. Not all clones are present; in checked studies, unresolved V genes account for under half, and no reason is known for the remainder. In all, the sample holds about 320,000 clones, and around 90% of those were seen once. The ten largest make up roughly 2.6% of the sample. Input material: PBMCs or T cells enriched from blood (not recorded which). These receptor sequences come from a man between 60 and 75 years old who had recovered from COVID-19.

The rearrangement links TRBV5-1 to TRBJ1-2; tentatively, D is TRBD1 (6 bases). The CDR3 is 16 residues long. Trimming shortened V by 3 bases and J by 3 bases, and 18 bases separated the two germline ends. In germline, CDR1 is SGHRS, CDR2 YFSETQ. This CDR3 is CASSSSPRQADYGYTF. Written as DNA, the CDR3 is TGCGCCAGCAGCTCGTCCCCCCGACAGGCTGACTATGGCTACACCTTC.

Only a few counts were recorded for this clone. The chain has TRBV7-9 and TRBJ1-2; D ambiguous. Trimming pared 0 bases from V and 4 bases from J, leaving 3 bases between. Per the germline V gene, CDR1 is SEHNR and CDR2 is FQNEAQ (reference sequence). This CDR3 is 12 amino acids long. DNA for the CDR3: TGTGCCAGCAGCTTAGCCTCCTATGGCTACACCTTC. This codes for CASSLASYGYTF.

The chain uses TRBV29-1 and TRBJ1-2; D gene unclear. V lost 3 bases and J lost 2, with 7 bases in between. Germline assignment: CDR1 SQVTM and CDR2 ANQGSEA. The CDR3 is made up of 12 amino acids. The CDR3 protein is CSVDDSNYGYTF. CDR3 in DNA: TGCAGCGTTGACGACTCAAACTATGGCTACACCTTC.

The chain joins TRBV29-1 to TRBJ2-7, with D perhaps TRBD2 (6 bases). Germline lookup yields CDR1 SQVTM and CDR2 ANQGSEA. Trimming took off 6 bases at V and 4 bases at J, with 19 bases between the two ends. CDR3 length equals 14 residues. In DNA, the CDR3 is TGCAGCGTCGTGGAGGGCCAGAGGGGATACGAGCAGTACTTC. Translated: CSVVEGQRGYEQYF.

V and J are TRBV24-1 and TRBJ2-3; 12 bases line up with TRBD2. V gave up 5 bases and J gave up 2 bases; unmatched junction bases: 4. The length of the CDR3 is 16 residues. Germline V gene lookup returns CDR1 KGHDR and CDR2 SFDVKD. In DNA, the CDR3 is TGTGCCACCAGTGCCGGACTAGCGGGACCCACAGATACGCAGTATTTT. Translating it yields CATSAGLAGPTDTQYF.

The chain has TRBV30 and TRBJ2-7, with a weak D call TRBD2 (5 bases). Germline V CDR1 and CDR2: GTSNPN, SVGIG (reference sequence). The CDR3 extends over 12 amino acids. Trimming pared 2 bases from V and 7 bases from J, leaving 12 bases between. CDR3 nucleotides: TGTGCCTGGAGTTTGTCGGGAAAAGAGCAGTACTTC. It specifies CAWSLSGKEQYF.

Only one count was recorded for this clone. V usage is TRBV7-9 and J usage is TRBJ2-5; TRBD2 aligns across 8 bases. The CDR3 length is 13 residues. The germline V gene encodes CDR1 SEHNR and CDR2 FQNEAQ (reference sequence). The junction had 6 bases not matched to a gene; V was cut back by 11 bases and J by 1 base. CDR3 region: CAGRSGSQETQYF. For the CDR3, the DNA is TGTGCCGGAAGGAGCGGGAGCCAAGAGACCCAGTACTTC.

The CDR3 DNA follows: TGTGCCAGCAGCTCATGGATGGAGCAATACGAGCAGTACTTC. Protein product: CASSSWMEQYEQYF. This sequence joins TRBV5-6 and TRBJ2-7; no definite D call. Germline V lookup: CDR1 SGHDT, CDR2 YYEEEE. This CDR3 contains 14 residues. The ends were cut back, 3 bases at V and 4 bases at J, with 14 bases in the middle. Drawing the rest from reference TRBV5-6 and TRBJ2-7, the complete variable domain is DAGVTQSPTHLIKTRGQQVTLRCSPKSGHDTVSWYQQALGQGPQFIFQYYEEEERQRGNFPDRFSGHQFPNYSSELNVNALLLGDSALYLCASSSWMEQYEQYFGPGTRLTVT.

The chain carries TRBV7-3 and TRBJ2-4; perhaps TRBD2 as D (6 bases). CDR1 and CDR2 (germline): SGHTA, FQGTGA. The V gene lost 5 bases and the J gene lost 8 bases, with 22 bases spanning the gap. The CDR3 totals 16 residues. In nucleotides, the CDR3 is TGTGCCAGCAGCCCTCGGACGGGGGAGCAAAAATACATTCAGTACTTC. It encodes CASSPRTGEQKYIQYF.

CDR3: CASSEQIYNSPLHF. Written as DNA, the CDR3 is TGTGCCAGCAGTGAACAGATCTATAATTCACCCCTCCACTTT. The chain couples TRBV9 to TRBJ1-6; no clear D. The CDR3 covers 14 residues. Trimming left V 5 bases short and J 3 bases short, with 9 bases between. Germline values: CDR1 SGDLS, CDR2 YYNGEE.

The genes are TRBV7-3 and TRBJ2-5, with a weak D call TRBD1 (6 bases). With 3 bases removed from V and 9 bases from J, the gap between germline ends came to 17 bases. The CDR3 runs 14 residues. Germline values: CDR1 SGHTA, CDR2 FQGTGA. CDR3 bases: TGTGCCAGCAGCTTCAACAGGGCAAATTCCCCCCAGTACTTC. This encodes CASSFNRANSPQYF.

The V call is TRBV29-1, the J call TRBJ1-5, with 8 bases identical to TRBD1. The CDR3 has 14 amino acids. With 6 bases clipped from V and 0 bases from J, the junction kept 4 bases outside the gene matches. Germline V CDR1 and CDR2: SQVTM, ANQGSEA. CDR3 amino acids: CSVQTGVSNQPQHF. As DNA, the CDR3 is TGCAGCGTGCAGACAGGGGTTAGCAATCAGCCCCAGCATTTT.

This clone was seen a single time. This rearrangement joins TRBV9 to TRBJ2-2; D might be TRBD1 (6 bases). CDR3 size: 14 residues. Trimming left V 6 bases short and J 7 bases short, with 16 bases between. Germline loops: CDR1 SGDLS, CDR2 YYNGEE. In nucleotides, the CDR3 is TGTGCCAGCAATTTGTTGGGGGCTGGCGGGGAGCTGTTTTTT. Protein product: CASNLLGAGGELFF.

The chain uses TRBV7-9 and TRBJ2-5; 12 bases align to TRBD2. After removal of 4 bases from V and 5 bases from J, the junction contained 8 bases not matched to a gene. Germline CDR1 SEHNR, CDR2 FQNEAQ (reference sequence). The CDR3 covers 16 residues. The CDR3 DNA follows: TGTGCCAGCAGCTGGAGGACTAGCGGGGAAAGGGAGACCCAGTACTTC. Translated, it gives CASSWRTSGERETQYF.

CDR3 in amino acids: CASSPEPGHRGETQYF. The CDR3 region has the DNA TGTGCCAGCAGCCCTGAGCCGGGACATAGGGGGGAGACCCAGTACTTC. J is TRBJ2-5 and V is TRBV6-2 or TRBV6-3; D possibly corresponds to TRBD1 (6 bases). V was pared by 6 bases and J by 5 bases, with 22 bases between. Germline CDR1 and CDR2: MNHEY and SVGEGT. This CDR3 is built from 16 residues.

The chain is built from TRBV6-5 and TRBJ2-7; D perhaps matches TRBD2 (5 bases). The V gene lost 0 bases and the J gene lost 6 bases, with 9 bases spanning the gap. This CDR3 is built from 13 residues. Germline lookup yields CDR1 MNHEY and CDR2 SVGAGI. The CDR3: CASSYSLRAEQYF. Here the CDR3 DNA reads TGTGCCAGCAGTTACTCGTTGAGGGCCGAGCAGTACTTC.

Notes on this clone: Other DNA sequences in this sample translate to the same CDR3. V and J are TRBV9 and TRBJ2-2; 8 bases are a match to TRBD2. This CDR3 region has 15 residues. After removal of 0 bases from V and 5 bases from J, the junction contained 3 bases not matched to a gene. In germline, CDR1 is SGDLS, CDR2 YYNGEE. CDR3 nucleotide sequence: TGTGCCAGCAGCGTAGTGGCGGGGGGTACCGGGGAGCTGTTTTTT. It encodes CASSVVAGGTGELFF. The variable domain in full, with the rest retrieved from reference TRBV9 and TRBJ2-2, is DSGVTQTPKHLITATGQRVTLRCSPRSGDLSVYWYQQSLDQGLQFLIQYYNGEERAKGNILERFSAQQFPDLHSELNLSSLELGDSALYFCASSVVAGGTGELFFGEGSRLTVL.

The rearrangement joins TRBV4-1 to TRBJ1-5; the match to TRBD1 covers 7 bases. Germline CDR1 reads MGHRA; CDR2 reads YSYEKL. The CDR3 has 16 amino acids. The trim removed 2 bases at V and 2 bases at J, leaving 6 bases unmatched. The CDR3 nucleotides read TGCGCCAGCAGCCAACCTCGACAGGGCGGCAATCAGCCCCAGCATTTT. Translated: CASSQPRQGGNQPQHF.

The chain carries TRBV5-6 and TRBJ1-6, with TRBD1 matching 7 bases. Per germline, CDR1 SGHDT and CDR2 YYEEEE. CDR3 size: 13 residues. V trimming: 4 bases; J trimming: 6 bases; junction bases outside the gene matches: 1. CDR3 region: CASSRQGNSPLHF. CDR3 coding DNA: TGTGCCAGCAGCCGACAGGGTAATTCACCCCTCCACTTT.

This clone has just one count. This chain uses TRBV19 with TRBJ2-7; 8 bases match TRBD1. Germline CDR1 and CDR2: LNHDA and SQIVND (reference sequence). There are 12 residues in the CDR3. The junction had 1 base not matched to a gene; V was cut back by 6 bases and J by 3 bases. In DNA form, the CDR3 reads TGTGCCAGTAGCGACAGGGGCTACGAGCAGTACTTC. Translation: CASSDRGYEQYF.

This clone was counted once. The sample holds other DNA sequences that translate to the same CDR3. CDR3 amino acids: CAISESGGIQPQHF. For the CDR3, the DNA is TGTGCCATCAGTGAGTCTGGGGGCATTCAGCCCCAGCATTTT. The chain is built from TRBV10-3 and TRBJ1-5; D is perhaps TRBD1 (6 bases). CDR1 and CDR2 (germline): ENHRY, SYGVKD. Trimming pared 0 bases from V and 6 bases from J, leaving 9 bases between. The CDR3 contains 14 residues.

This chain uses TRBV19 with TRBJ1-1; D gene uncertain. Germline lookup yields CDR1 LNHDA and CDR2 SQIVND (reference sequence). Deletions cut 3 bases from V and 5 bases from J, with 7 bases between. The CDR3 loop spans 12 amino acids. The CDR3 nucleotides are TGTGCCAGTAGTATCTCTCGGACTGAAGCTTTCTTT. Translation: CASSISRTEAFF.

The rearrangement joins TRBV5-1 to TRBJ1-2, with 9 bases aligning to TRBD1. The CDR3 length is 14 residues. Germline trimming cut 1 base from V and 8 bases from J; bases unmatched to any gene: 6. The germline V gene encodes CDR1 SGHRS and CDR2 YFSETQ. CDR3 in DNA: TGCGCCAGCAGCTTGTCGGGACAGGGTCTGGGCTACACCTTC. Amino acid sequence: CASSLSGQGLGYTF.

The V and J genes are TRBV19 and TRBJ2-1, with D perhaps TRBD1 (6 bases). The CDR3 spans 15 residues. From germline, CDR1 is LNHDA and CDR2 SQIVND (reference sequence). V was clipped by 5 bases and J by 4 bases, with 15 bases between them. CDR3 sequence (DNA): TGTGCCAGTAGTGACCTAGGGGACACATACAATGAGCAGTTCTTC. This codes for CASSDLGDTYNEQFF.

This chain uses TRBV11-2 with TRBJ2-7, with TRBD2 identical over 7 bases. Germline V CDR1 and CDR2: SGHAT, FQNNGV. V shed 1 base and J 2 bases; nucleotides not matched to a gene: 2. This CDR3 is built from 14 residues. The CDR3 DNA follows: TGTGCCAGCAGCTTAGCTAGCGGAGCCTACGAGCAGTACTTC. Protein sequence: CASSLASGAYEQYF.

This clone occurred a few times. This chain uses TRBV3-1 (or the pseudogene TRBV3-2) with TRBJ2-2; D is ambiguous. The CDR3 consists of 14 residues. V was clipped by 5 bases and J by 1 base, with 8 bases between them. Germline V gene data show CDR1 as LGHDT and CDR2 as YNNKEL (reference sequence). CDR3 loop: CASSSLGNTGELFF. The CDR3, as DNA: TGTGCCAGCAGCTCTCTCGGGAACACCGGGGAGCTGTTTTTT.

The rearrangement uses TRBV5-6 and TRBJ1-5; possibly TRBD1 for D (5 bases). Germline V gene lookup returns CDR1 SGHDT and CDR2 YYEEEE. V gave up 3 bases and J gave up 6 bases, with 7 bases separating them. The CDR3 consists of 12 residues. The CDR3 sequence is CASSWGGQPQHF. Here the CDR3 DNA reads TGTGCCAGCAGCTGGGGGGGTCAGCCCCAGCATTTT.

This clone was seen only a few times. CDR3 amino acids: CASEAGGATNEKLFF. The CDR3 DNA sequence: TGTGCCAGCGAGGCAGGGGGTGCAACTAATGAAAAACTGTTTTTT. This rearrangement joins TRBV2 to TRBJ1-4, with 7 bases aligning to TRBD1. Germline assignment: CDR1 SNHLY and CDR2 FYNNEI. This CDR3 region has 15 residues. V lost 8 bases to trimming and J lost 0 bases; unmatched junction nucleotides: 6.

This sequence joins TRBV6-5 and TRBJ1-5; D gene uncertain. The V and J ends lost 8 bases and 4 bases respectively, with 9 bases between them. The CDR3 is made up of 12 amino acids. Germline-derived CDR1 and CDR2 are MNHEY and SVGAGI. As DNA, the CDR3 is TGTGCCAGCGGCGGTGGGAATCAGCCCCAGCATTTT. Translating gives CASGGGNQPQHF.